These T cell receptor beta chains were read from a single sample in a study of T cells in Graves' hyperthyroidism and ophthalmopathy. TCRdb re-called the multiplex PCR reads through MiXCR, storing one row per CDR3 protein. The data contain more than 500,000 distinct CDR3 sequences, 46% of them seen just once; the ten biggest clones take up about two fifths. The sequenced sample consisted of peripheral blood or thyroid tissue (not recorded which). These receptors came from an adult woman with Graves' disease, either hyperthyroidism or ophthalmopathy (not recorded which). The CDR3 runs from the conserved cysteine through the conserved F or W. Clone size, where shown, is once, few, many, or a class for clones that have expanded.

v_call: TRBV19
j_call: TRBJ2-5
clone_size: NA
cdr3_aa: CASSRLRQANQETQYF

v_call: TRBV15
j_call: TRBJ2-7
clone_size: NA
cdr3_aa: CATSSNRDRNYEQYF

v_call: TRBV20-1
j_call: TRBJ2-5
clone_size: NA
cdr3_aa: CSAGTSGRETQYF

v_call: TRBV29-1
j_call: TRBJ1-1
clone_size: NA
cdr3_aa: CSVEGGHYEAFF

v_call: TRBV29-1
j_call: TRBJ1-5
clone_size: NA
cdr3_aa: CSVTETGLNQPQHF

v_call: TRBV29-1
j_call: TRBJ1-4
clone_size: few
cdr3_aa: CSVEQQGGEKLFF

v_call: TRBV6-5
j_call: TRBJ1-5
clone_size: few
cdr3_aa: CASSYSHRGNQPQHF

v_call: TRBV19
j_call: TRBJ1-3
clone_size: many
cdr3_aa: CASNTVASGNTIYF

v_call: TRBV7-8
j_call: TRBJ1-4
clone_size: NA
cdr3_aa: CASSHSGTGRTRVF

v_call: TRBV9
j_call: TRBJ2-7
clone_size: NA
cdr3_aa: CASSRGPTGDFEQYF

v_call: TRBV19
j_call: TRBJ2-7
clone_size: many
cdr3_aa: CASGRLGGYEQYF

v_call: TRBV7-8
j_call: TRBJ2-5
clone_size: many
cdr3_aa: CASSFDRGQETQYF

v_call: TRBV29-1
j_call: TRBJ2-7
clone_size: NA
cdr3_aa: CSVVAGTGEQYF

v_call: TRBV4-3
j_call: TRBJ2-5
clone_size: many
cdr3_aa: CASSHELAESGGTQYF

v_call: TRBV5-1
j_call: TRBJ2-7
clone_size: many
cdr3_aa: CASSEPSGPQDYEQYF

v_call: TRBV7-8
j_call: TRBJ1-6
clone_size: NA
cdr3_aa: CASSSKTDRRSPLHF

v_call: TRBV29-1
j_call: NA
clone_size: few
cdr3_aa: CSVDKSLAGGSYNEQFF

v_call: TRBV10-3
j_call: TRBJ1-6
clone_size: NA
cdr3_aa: CAISRGDGPTSSYNSPLHF

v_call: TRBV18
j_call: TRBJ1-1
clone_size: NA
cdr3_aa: CASSPVAPGSNTEAFF

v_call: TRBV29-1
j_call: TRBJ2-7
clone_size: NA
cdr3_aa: CSVEGGTEVEQYF

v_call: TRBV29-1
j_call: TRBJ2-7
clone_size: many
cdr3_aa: CSVVWGLAGAYEQYF

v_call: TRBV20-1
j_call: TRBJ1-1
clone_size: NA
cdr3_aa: CSASVGGGLPAFF

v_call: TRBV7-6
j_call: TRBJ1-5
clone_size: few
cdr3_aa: CASSIDGVSGQPQHF

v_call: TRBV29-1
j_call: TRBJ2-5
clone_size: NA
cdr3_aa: CSVDRGEGETQYF

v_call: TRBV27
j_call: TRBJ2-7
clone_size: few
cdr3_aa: CASSARTSGRTYEQYF

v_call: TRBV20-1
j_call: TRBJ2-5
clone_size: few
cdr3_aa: CSAREWETQYF

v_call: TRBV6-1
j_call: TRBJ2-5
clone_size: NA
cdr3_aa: CASSHLAGGPVWTQYF

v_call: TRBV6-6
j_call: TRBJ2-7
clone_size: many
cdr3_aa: CASSPTGSEQYF

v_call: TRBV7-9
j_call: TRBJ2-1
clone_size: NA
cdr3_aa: CASSVGQGFYNEQFF

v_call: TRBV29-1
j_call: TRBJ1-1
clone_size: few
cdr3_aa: CSSKGGSEAFF

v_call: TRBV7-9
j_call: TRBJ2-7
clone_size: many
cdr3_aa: CASRAKSGNYEQYF

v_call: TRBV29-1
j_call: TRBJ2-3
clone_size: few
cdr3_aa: CSVGADTQYF

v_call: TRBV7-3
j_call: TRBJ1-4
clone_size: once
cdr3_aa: CASSLSRDGTNEKLFF

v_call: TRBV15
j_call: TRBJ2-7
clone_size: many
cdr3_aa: CATKKAGNHEQYF

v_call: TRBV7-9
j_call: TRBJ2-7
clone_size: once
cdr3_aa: CASSLGAGISGSREQYF

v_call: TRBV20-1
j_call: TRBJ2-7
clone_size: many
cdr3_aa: CSARGTGFPYEQYF

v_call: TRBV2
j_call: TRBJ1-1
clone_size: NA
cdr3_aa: CASTEDGWRAFF

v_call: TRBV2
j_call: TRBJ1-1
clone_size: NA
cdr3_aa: CASSEALGNTEAFF

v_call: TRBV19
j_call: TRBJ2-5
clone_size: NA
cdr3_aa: CASQRSGGRAEETQYF

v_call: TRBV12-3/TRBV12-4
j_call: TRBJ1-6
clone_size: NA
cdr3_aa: CASSFGTSDSPLHF

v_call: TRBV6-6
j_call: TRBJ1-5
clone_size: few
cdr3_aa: CAGSPQGYSNQPQHF

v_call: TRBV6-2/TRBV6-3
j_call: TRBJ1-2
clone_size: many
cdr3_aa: CASNRAADGYTF

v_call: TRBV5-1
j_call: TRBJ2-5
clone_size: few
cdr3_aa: CASSLDSGAETQYF

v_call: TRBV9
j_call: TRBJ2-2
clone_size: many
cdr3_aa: CASSGQGNTGELFF

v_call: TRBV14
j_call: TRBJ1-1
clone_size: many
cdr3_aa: CASSLGQYTEAFF